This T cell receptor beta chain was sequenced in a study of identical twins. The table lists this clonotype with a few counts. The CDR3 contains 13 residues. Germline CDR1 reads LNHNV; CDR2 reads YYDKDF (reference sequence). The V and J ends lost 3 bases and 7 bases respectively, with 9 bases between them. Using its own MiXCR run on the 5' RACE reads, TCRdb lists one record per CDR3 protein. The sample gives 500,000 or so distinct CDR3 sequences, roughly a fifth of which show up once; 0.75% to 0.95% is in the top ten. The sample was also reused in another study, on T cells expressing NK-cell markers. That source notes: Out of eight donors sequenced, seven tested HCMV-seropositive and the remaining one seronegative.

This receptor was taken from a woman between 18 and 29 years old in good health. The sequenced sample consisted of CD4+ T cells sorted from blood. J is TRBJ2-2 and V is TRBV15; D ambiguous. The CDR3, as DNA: TGTGCCACCAGCAGGGACCGTGGCGGGGAGCTGTTTTTT. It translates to CATSRDRGGELFF.